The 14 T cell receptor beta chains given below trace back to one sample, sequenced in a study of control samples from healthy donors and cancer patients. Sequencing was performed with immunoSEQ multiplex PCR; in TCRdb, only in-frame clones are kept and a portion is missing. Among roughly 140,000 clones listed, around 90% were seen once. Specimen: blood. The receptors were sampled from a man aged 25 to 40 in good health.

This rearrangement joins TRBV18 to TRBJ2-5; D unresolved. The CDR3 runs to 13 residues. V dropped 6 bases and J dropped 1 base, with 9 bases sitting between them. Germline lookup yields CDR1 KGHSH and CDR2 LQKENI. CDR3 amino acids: CASSWVAQETQYF. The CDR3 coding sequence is TGTGCCAGCTCGTGGGTGGCCCAAGAGACCCAGTACTTC.

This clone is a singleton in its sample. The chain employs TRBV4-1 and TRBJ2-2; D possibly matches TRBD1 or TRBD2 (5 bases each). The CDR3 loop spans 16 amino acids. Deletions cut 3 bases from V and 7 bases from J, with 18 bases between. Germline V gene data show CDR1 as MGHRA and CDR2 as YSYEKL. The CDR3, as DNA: TGCGCCAGCAGCCAGTCCGGGACCCCATGGGACGGGGAGCTGTTTTTT. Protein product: CASSQSGTPWDGELFF.

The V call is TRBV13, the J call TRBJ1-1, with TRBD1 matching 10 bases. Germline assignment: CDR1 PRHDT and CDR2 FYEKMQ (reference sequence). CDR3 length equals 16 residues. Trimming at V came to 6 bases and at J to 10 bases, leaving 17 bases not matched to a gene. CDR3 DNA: TGTGCCAGCAGTTCAACCCCCCCGGGACAGGGGAGGGGAGCTTTCTTT. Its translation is CASSSTPPGQGRGAFF.

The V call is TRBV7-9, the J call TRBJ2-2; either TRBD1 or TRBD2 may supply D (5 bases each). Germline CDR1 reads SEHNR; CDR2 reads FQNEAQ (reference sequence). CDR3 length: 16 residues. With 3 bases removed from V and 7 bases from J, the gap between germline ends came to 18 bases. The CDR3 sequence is CASSFSRGPLGGELFF. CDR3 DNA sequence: TGTGCCAGCAGCTTTTCCCGGGGCCCACTGGGCGGGGAGCTGTTTTTT.

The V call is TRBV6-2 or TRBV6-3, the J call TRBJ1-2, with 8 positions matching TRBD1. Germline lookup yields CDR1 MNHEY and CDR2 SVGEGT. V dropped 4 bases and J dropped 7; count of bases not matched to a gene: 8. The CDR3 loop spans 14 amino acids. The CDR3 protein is CASSFLDRGAGYTF. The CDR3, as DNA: TGTGCCAGCAGTTTTCTCGACAGGGGAGCTGGCTACACCTTC.

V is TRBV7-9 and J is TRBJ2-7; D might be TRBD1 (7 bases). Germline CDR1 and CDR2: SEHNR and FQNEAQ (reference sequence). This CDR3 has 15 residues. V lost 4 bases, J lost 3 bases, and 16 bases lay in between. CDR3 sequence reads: CASSSQGQDYYEQYF. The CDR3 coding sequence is TGTGCCAGCAGCTCACAAGGACAGGACTACTACGAGCAGTACTTC.

CDR3 sequence (DNA): TGTGCCAGCACCCAGGGAGGACCCCGCGGCTATGGCTACACCTTC. This gives the protein CASTQGGPRGYGYTF. The chain couples TRBV28 to TRBJ1-2, with a tentative D call TRBD1 (5 bases). V was pared by 7 bases and J by 4 bases, with 19 bases between. The V gene's germline CDR1 is MDHEN and CDR2 SYDVKM. The CDR3 is made up of 15 amino acids.

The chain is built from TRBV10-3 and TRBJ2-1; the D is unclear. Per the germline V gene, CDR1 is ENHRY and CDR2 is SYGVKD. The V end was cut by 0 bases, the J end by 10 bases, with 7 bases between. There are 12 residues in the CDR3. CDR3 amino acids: CAISESEWEQFF. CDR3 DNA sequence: TGTGCCATCAGTGAGTCTGAATGGGAGCAGTTCTTC.

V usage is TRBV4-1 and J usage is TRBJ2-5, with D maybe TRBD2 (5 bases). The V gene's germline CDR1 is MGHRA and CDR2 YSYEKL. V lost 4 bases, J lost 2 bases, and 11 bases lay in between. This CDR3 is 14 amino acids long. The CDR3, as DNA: TGCGCCAGCAGCCCCGGGGAACTGCAAGAGACCCAGTACTTC. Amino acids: CASSPGELQETQYF.

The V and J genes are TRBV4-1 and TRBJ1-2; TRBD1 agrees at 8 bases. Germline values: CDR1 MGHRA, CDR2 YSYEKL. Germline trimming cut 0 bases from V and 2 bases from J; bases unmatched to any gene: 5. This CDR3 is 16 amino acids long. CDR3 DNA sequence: TGCGCCAGCAGCCAAGAGGGCACAGGGGGAAACTATGGCTACACCTTC. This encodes CASSQEGTGGNYGYTF.

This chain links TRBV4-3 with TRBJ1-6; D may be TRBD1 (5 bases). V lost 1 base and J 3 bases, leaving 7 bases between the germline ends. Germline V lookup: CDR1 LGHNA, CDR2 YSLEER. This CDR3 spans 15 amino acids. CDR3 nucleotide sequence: TGCGCCAGCAGCCAAGTAGGACACTATAATTCACCCCTCCACTTT. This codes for CASSQVGHYNSPLHF.

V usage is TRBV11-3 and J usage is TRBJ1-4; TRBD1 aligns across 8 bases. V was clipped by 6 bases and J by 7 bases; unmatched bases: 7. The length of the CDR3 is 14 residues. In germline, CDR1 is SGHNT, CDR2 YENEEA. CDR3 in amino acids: CASSQTGVSEKLFF. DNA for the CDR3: TGTGCCAGCAGTCAGACAGGGGTTAGTGAAAAACTGTTTTTT. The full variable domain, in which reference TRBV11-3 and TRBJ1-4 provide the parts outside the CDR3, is EAGVVQSPRYKIIEKKQPVAFWCNPISGHNTLYWYLQNLGQGPELLIRYENEEAVDDSQLPKDRFSAERLKGVDSTLKIQPAELGDSAVYLCASSQTGVSEKLFFGSGTQLSVL.

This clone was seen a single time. The CDR3 coding sequence is TGCGCCAGCAGCCAAGCTGGGCCCGGAAACACCATATATTTT. This gives the protein CASSQAGPGNTIYF. The chain couples TRBV4-1 to TRBJ1-3; the D is unclear. The CDR3 is 14 residues long. V was cut by 1 base and J by 4 bases, with 8 bases left in between. Germline V gene sequence: CDR1 MGHRA, CDR2 YSYEKL.

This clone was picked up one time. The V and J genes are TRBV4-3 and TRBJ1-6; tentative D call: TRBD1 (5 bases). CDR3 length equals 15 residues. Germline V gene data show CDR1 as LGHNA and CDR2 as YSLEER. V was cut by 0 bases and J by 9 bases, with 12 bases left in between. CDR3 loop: CASSQDRGGGSPLHF. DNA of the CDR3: TGCGCCAGCAGCCAAGACCGCGGGGGTGGTTCACCCCTCCACTTT.